These 22 T cell receptor beta chains share one sample of origin, sequenced in a study of radiation and T cells in renal cell carcinoma. Sequenced by immunoSEQ multiplex PCR; TCRdb stores in-frame clones only, minus some. The sample has about 26,000 clones; about 85% are singletons. Time point meaning: blood 2 weeks post-SBRT. Regarding treatment: 15 Gy SBRT to primary tumor, nephrectomy 4 weeks later. Here the sequenced sample was blood, taken from a patient whose treatment included radiotherapy and nephrectomy. The receptors come from a man between 60 and 70 years old with renal cell carcinoma.

The genes are TRBV6-1 and TRBJ2-1; 7 nucleotides match TRBD1. Germline V gene lookup returns CDR1 MNHNS and CDR2 SASEGT. This CDR3 contains 14 residues. V trimming: 5 bases; J trimming: 2 bases; junction bases outside the gene matches: 3. CDR3 sequence (DNA): TGTGCCAGCAGTTCGACAGGGCCCTACAATGAGCAGTTCTTC. Translating gives CASSSTGPYNEQFF.

The rearrangement uses TRBV20-1 and TRBJ2-5; D unclear. V gave up 4 bases and J gave up 0 bases, with 3 bases separating them. The CDR3 has 11 amino acids. The germline CDR1 and CDR2 sequences are DFQATT and SNEGSKA (reference sequence). The CDR3 bases are TGCAGTGCTACCCACCAAGAGACCCAGTACTTC. Protein product: CSATHQETQYF.

The chain joins TRBV27 to TRBJ2-3, with D possibly being TRBD2 (5 bases). This CDR3 spans 14 amino acids. Trimming took 2 bases from V and 7 from J, leaving 13 bases between them. The germline gives CDR1 MNHEY, CDR2 SMNVEV (reference sequence). This CDR3 is CASSLLASSHTQYF. The CDR3 nucleotides are TGTGCCAGCAGTTTACTAGCTTCCTCGCATACGCAGTATTTT.

The V call is TRBV5-1, the J call TRBJ2-6; TRBD1 might be the D (5 bases). CDR1 is SGHRS, CDR2 YFSETQ, per germline. The CDR3 runs to 18 residues. Deletions cut 0 bases from V and 1 base from J, with 14 bases between. CDR3 sequence reads: CASSLEGLWTSGANVLTF. In DNA form, the CDR3 reads TGCGCCAGCAGCTTGGAGGGTTTGTGGACATCTGGGGCCAACGTCCTGACTTTC. The full variable domain, rest sourced from reference TRBV5-1 and TRBJ2-6, is KAGVTQTPRYLIKTRGQQVTLSCSPISGHRSVSWYQQTPGQGLQFLFEYFSETQRNKGNFPGRFSGRQFSNSRSEMNVSTLELGDSALYLCASSLEGLWTSGANVLTFGAGSRLTVL.

The genes are TRBV6-5 and TRBJ1-6; unclear D gene. This CDR3 spans 13 amino acids. CDR1 and CDR2 (germline): MNHEY, SVGAGI. With 6 bases removed from V and 5 bases from J, the gap between germline ends came to 8 bases. DNA for the CDR3: TGTGCCAGCAGATGGGGAAATAATTCACCCCTCCACTTT. Translating it yields CASRWGNNSPLHF.

The genes are TRBV5-6 and TRBJ2-7; possible D gene TRBD2, 5 bases. The ends were cut back, 4 bases at V and 7 bases at J, with 15 bases in the middle. The germline CDR1 and CDR2 sequences are SGHDT and YYEEEE. This CDR3 has 13 amino acids. The CDR3 region has the DNA TGTGCCAGCAGCGATTCGGGGTTGAGGGAGCAGTACTTC. Its protein is CASSDSGLREQYF.

This sequence joins TRBV20-1 and TRBJ2-1; weak D call: TRBD2 (6 bases). CDR1 is DFQATT, CDR2 SNEGSKA, per germline (reference sequence). The V and J ends lost 5 bases and 8 bases respectively, with 10 bases between them. CDR3 length: 11 residues. The CDR3, as DNA: TGCAGTGCTTCCAGGGAGGATGAGCAGTTCTTC. Translating it yields CSASREDEQFF.

J is TRBJ2-1 and V is TRBV7-3; D not resolved. Per the germline V gene, CDR1 is SGHTA and CDR2 is FQGTGA. This CDR3 region has 14 residues. Trimming took off 4 bases at V and 4 bases at J, with 11 bases between the two ends. CDR3 nucleotides: TGTGCCAGCAGCTCCCTTGGCCGTTACAATGAGCAGTTCTTC. Residues: CASSSLGRYNEQFF.

The rearrangement joins TRBV10-3 to TRBJ2-7; 8 positions agree with TRBD2. Germline CDR1 is ENHRY and CDR2 is SYGVKD. Trimming took 4 bases from V and 6 from J; bases not matched to a gene: 2. The CDR3 totals 12 residues. The CDR3, as DNA: TGTGCCATCAGTGTCGCGGGAGGCGAGCAGTACTTC. Residues: CAISVAGGEQYF.

The gene calls are TRBV2 and TRBJ2-4; 8 nucleotides match TRBD1. The CDR3 has 15 residues. With 3 bases clipped from V and 6 bases from J, the junction kept 7 bases outside the gene matches. Germline lookup yields CDR1 SNHLY and CDR2 FYNNEI. The CDR3 DNA sequence: TGTGCCAGCAGTGAGAGCAGGGGGCGTGGAAACATTCAGTACTTC. Translation: CASSESRGRGNIQYF.

This clone was seen once. This chain joins TRBV21-1 and TRBJ2-3. TRBV21-1 is reported as a pseudogene. The CDR3 spans 11 residues. The CDR3 region is CASSRLDTQYF. The DNA of the CDR3 is TGTGCCAGCAGCAGGTTAGATACGCAGTATTTT.

This clone was seen a few times. This rearrangement joins TRBV5-6 to TRBJ1-1, with D tentatively TRBD1 (5 bases). The germline gives CDR1 SGHDT, CDR2 YYEEEE. V lost 5 bases to trimming and J lost 2 bases, with 10 bases between them. This CDR3 region has 13 residues. The DNA of the CDR3 is TGTGCCAGCAGGCGTCAGGGTAACACTGAAGCTTTCTTT. Translation: CASRRQGNTEAFF.

The chain recombines TRBV6-5 with TRBJ1-2; D is unclear. In germline, CDR1 is MNHEY, CDR2 SVGAGI. Trimming cost V 0 bases and J 1 base, with 6 bases left between them. The CDR3 totals 14 residues. CDR3 sequence (DNA): TGTGCCAGCAGTTACTCGCGGGGTAACTATGGCTACACCTTC. It encodes CASSYSRGNYGYTF.

The chain has TRBV30 and TRBJ1-5, with a tentative D call TRBD1 (6 bases). The CDR3 runs 13 residues. Between the trimmed V and J ends, which lost 2 bases and 7 bases, there was a span of 12 bases. Germline V gene lookup returns CDR1 GTSNPN and CDR2 SVGIG (reference sequence). DNA for the CDR3: TGTGCCTGGAGTCGCTGGGGGGCCCAGCCCCAGCATTTT. This sequence encodes CAWSRWGAQPQHF.

The rearrangement uses TRBV5-1 and TRBJ1-2; D perhaps matches TRBD1 (5 bases). The ends were cut back, 0 bases at V and 6 bases at J, with 15 bases in the middle. Germline V lookup: CDR1 SGHRS, CDR2 YFSETQ. The CDR3 spans 15 residues. The CDR3 bases are TGCGCCAGCAGCTTGGGGGACCGCCAAGGGAATGGCTACACCTTC. Protein sequence: CASSLGDRQGNGYTF.

V and J are TRBV18 and TRBJ2-7; D not certain. The V gene's germline CDR1 is KGHSH and CDR2 LQKENI. This CDR3 contains 13 residues. V was clipped by 2 bases and J by 5 bases, with 10 bases between them. The DNA for the CDR3 is TGTGCCAGCTCACCAGCAGCGTCCCACGAGCAGTACTTC. Translating gives CASSPAASHEQYF. The complete variable domain, with remaining parts taken from reference TRBV18 and TRBJ2-7, reads NAGVMQNPRHLVRRRGQEARLRCSPMKGHSHVYWYRQLPEEGLKFMVYLQKENIIDESGMPKERFSAEFPKEGPSILRIQQVVRGDSAAYFCASSPAASHEQYFGPGTRLTVT.

The V gene is TRBV19, the J gene TRBJ2-7; TRBD2 is a possible D gene (5 bases). Looked up from germline, CDR1 is LNHDA and CDR2 is SQIVND (reference sequence). The V end lost 4 bases, the J end lost 3 bases, and 10 bases lay between the germline ends. The CDR3 loop spans 13 amino acids. The CDR3 DNA follows: TGTGCCAGTAGTACCCGGGGAAACTACGAGCAGTACTTC. Amino acid sequence: CASSTRGNYEQYF.

This chain links TRBV7-7 with TRBJ2-7, with TRBD2 identical over 10 bases. CDR1 is SSHAT and CDR2 is FNYEAQ in the germline V gene (reference sequence). Trimming took 7 bases from V and 4 from J; bases not matched to a gene: 16. CDR3 size: 17 residues. CDR3 nucleotides: TGTGCCAGCACCTCGCCGTTCAAGCGGGGGGGCCAGTACGAGCAGTACTTC. Its protein is CASTSPFKRGGQYEQYF.

This clone appeared a single time. V is TRBV5-4 and J is TRBJ2-2, with D tentatively TRBD2 (6 bases). Germline loops: CDR1 SGHNT, CDR2 YYREEE (reference sequence). Trimming removed 4 bases at V and 3 bases at J, with 16 bases between. The CDR3 is 16 amino acids. Here the CDR3 reads CASSPRGGIDTGELFF. The CDR3 DNA follows: TGTGCCAGCAGCCCCAGAGGAGGGATAGACACCGGGGAGCTGTTTTTT.

The chain carries TRBV5-8 and TRBJ2-7; perhaps D is TRBD1 or TRBD2 (5 bases each). This CDR3 has 14 residues. V dropped 1 base and J dropped 3 bases, with 11 bases sitting between them. Germline lookup yields CDR1 SGHTS and CDR2 YDEGEE. The CDR3 DNA sequence: TGTGCCAGCAGCTTGAGAGGGACCAACTACGAGCAGTACTTC. Protein: CASSLRGTNYEQYF.

The rearrangement joins TRBV6-5 to TRBJ2-7; possible D gene TRBD1, 7 bases. The CDR3 covers 13 residues. CDR1 MNHEY and CDR2 SVGAGI come from the germline V gene. Trimming pared 10 bases from V and 2 bases from J, leaving 15 bases between. The CDR3 coding sequence is TGTGCCACCCTGGGGGGACAGACCTACGAGCAGTACTTC. This encodes CATLGGQTYEQYF.

V gene TRBV5-6 combines with J gene TRBJ1-5, with D tentatively TRBD1 (5 bases). The CDR3 is 15 amino acids. Per germline, CDR1 SGHDT and CDR2 YYEEEE. Trimming pared 0 bases from V and 4 bases from J, leaving 11 bases between. The CDR3 DNA follows: TGTGCCAGCAGCTTGGCCAGGGCAGAAAATCAGCCCCAGCATTTT. Its protein is CASSLARAENQPQHF.